Listed below are T cell receptor beta chains from one sample, sequenced in a study of technical replicates of blood from several donors. The table came from immunoSEQ multiplex PCR; TCRdb's copy has only in-frame clones and leaves some out. Found here are about 72,000 clones, around 95% of them singletons; the top ten hold less than 0.3%. Sequences were obtained from T cells isolated from PBMCs. These receptor sequences come from a human donor in good health. Both conserved end residues are part of each CDR3. D genes are given only for firm matches. Not all rows give a size; the values are once, few, many and, for expanded clones, a class.

>.|TRBD1|TRBV4-1|TRBJ1-5
TGCGCCAGCAGCCAGGGGACAGGGGACTACAATCAGCCCCAGCATTTT
CASSQGTGDYNQPQHF
>.|TRBD2|TRBV2|TRBJ2-1
TGTGCCAGCAGTGCGCGGGGGGGCGTTTTCAATGAGCAGTTCTTC
CASSARGGVFNEQFF
>few|.|TRBV7-9|TRBJ1-1
TGTGCCAGCAGCTTACGCGGGACCGGGGGCACTGAAGCTTTCTTT
CASSLRGTGGTEAFF
>.|.|TRBV28|TRBJ1-5
TGTGCCAGCAGTACGAAGGACAGTAGCAATCAGCCCCAGCATTTT
CASSTKDSSNQPQHF
>.|TRBD2|TRBV7-2|TRBJ2-7
TGTGCCAGCAACCGGGGGGGGTACGAGCAGTACTTC
CASNRGGYEQYF
>.|.|TRBV11-2|TRBJ2-1
TGTGCCAGCAGCTTACGGCAGGGTCGGGACAATGAGCAGTTCTTC
CASSLRQGRDNEQFF
>.|.|TRBV30|TRBJ1-6
TGTGCCTGGCGGGACTTATTAGGTTCACCCCTCCACTTT
CAWRDLLGSPLHF
>.|TRBD1|TRBV5-4|TRBJ2-1
TGTGCCAGCAGCTTGGCGACAGGGAGAGGGAATGAGCAGTTCTTC
CASSLATGRGNEQFF
>.|TRBD1|TRBV7-8|TRBJ1-2
TGTGCCAGCAGCTTAGCGCGCAGGGGGCGCATCTATGGCTACACCTTC
CASSLARRGRIYGYTF
>.|TRBD1|TRBV30|TRBJ1-2
TGTGCCTGGAACCGCCCGTTACAGGGGACTTATGGCTACACCTTC
CAWNRPLQGTYGYTF
>.|TRBD2|TRBV5-1|TRBJ2-3
TGCGCCAGCCTTAGCGGGGGGGCGTCAGATACGCAGTATTTT
CASLSGGASDTQYF
>.|.|TRBV9|TRBJ1-1
TGTGCCAGCAGCGTAGCGGGGGAGGTGAACACTGAAGCTTTCTTT
CASSVAGEVNTEAFF
>.|.|TRBV6-1|TRBJ2-1
TGTGCCAGCAGTGAAATGGCAGAGCAGTTCTTC
CASSEMAEQFF
>.|.|TRBV29-1|TRBJ2-1
TGCAGCGTTGAAGGAGAGAGGCCCTCCTACAATGAGCAGTTCTTC
CSVEGERPSYNEQFF
>.|.|TRBV18|TRBJ2-1
TGTGCCAGCTCATCCCGACTAGAAGGCAACAATGAGCAGTTCTTC
CASSSRLEGNNEQFF
>.|.|TRBV27|TRBJ1-2
TGTGCCAGCAGCCCGTCACAGAACTATGGCTACACCTTC
CASSPSQNYGYTF
>.|TRBD1|TRBV27|TRBJ2-2
TGTGCCAGCAGCCACGGGACAGGGGGCTACACCGGGGAGCTGTTTTTT
CASSHGTGGYTGELFF
>.|TRBD1|TRBV5-5|TRBJ2-7
TGTGCCAGCAGCCCGCGGACAGGGGGGACCTACGAGCAGTACTTC
CASSPRTGGTYEQYF
>.|.|TRBV6-1|TRBJ2-5
TGTGCCAGCAGTGAAATCTCGCGGGAAATAGAGACCCAGTACTTC
CASSEISREIETQYF
>.|.|TRBV11-2|TRBJ1-1
TGTGCCAGCAGCATACAGATGAACACTGAAGCTTTCTTT
CASSIQMNTEAFF
>.|.|TRBV7-6|TRBJ2-2
TGTGCCAGCAGCTACGGGAGGAACACCGGGGAGCTGTTTTTT
CASSYGRNTGELFF
>.|.|TRBV21-1|TRBJ1-1
TGTGCCAGCAGCACGACGGGACAGGGGGCTGCTGAAGCTTTCTTT
CASSTTGQGAAEAFF
>.|.|TRBV4-1|TRBJ1-5
TGCGCCAGCAGCCAAGGGCAAGGGGATCAGCCCCAGCATTTT
CASSQGQGDQPQHF
>.|.|TRBV9|TRBJ1-1
TGTGCCAGCAGCGTCTCCCCGAACACTGAAGCTTTCTTT
CASSVSPNTEAFF
>once|.|TRBV28|TRBJ2-5
TGTGCCAGTAGCCAGGGGCAAGAGACCCAGTACTTC
CASSQGQETQYF
>.|TRBD2|TRBV5-1|TRBJ2-4
TGCGCCAGCAGCTTGGAAAGTAGCGGGAGTGTAAACATTCAGTACTTC
CASSLESSGSVNIQYF
>.|TRBD1|TRBV5-1|TRBJ1-2
TGCGCCAGCAGCCCAGGACAGGGAGGCCCCCTTGGCTACACCTTC
CASSPGQGGPLGYTF
>.|TRBD2|TRBV28|TRBJ2-7
TGTGCCAGCAGCTTCAGCGGGACGGGTGACGAGCAGTACTTC
CASSFSGTGDEQYF
>.|TRBD1|TRBV5-1|TRBJ1-2
TGCGCCAGCGGACCGGGACAGGGGGAGGTCTATGGCTACACCTTC
CASGPGQGEVYGYTF
>.|.|TRBV6-5|TRBJ2-7
TGTGCCAGCAGTTACTCCGTGGGAGGAGGCGAGCAGTACTTC
CASSYSVGGGEQYF